The 10 T cell receptor beta chains listed next were all sequenced from one sample in a study of blood T cell repertoires in COVID-19. Profiling relied on immunoSEQ multiplex PCR, and the TCRdb table lists in-frame clones only, not all of them. The data hold 150,000 to 200,000 clones, with 80% to 90% observed a single time. The sequenced sample consisted of peripheral blood. Source of these receptors: a man in his forties or fifties with active or convalescent COVID-19.

The gene calls are TRBV29-1 and TRBJ1-1; possibly TRBD1 for D (5 bases). CDR3 length equals 14 residues. Germline V lookup: CDR1 SQVTM, CDR2 ANQGSEA. With 6 bases removed from V and 3 bases from J, the gap between germline ends came to 17 bases. CDR3 sequence reads: CSVDKRQSYTEAFF. DNA for the CDR3: TGCAGCGTGGATAAACGACAGAGCTACACTGAAGCTTTCTTT.

The CDR3 protein is CASSPSGGTPGETQYF. The CDR3 bases are TGTGCCAGCAGCCCCAGTGGGGGGACCCCGGGCGAGACCCAGTACTTC. V usage is TRBV5-4 and J usage is TRBJ2-5, with D perhaps TRBD2 (6 bases). The ends were cut back, 4 bases at V and 5 bases at J, with 21 bases in the middle. Germline CDR1 reads SGHNT; CDR2 reads YYREEE (reference sequence). This CDR3 has 16 amino acids.

The rearrangement uses TRBV7-2 and TRBJ1-4, with D tentatively TRBD1 (5 bases). Trimming cost V 0 bases and J 0 bases, with 14 bases left between them. CDR1 is SGHTA, CDR2 FQGNSA, per germline. The CDR3 loop spans 18 amino acids. The CDR3 here is CASSLAPGGDSTNEKLFF. The CDR3 DNA reads as TGTGCCAGCAGCTTAGCCCCCGGAGGGGATTCAACTAATGAAAAACTGTTTTTT.

The gene calls are TRBV7-2 and TRBJ2-1; 8 nucleotides agree with TRBD2. V dropped 3 bases and J dropped 9; count of bases not matched to a gene: 10. This CDR3 comprises 15 residues. Per the germline V gene, CDR1 is SGHTA and CDR2 is FQGNSA. The CDR3 sequence is CASSFAGAGGFEQFF. The CDR3 nucleotides are TGTGCCAGCAGCTTCGCGGGGGCGGGGGGATTTGAGCAGTTCTTC. Full variable domain (rest looked up from reference TRBV7-2 and TRBJ2-1): GAGVSQSPSNKVTEKGKDVELRCDPISGHTALYWYRQSLGQGLEFLIYFQGNSAPDKSGLPSDRFSAERTGGSVSTLTIQRTQQEDSAVYLCASSFAGAGGFEQFFGPGTRLTVL.

The genes are TRBV3-1 (or the pseudogene TRBV3-2) and TRBJ1-5; D not resolved. This CDR3 is built from 15 residues. Germline CDR1 LGHDT, CDR2 YNNKEL (reference sequence). V dropped 0 bases and J dropped 2 bases, with 8 bases sitting between them. This chain's CDR3 is CASSQDYGGNQPQHF. The CDR3 DNA reads as TGTGCCAGCAGCCAAGATTACGGGGGCAATCAGCCCCAGCATTTT.

The chain joins TRBV4-2 to TRBJ1-3; 9 nucleotides agree with TRBD1. Per the germline V gene, CDR1 is LGHNA and CDR2 is YNFKEQ. The CDR3 spans 18 residues. The V segment lost 0 bases and the J segment 4 bases; nucleotides outside the gene matches: 10. The CDR3 sequence: CASSQDPVRDRAGNTIYF. The CDR3 region has the DNA TGTGCCAGCAGCCAAGACCCAGTTAGGGACAGGGCAGGAAACACCATATATTTT.

The chain recombines TRBV29-1 with TRBJ1-3; 7 bases are shared with TRBD1. Germline V lookup: CDR1 SQVTM, CDR2 ANQGSEA. V was clipped by 7 bases and J by 2 bases; unmatched bases: 2. The CDR3 runs 12 residues. The CDR3 loop reads CSGQGAGNTIYF. Here the CDR3 DNA reads TGCAGCGGCCAGGGGGCTGGAAACACCATATATTTT. The whole variable domain, remainder taken from reference TRBV29-1 and TRBJ1-3, is SAVISQKPSRDICQRGTSLTIQCQVDSQVTMMFWYRQQPGQSLTLIATANQGSEATYESGFVIDKFPISRPNLTFSTLTVSNMSPEDSSIYLCSGQGAGNTIYFGEGSWLTVV.

The CDR3, as DNA: TGTGCCAGCAGCCAATCGCGGGTTGAAGGCTACACCTTC. This gives the protein CASSQSRVEGYTF. The rearrangement links TRBV12-3 or TRBV12-4 to TRBJ1-2; no definite D call. The CDR3 spans 13 residues. Trimming left V 6 bases short and J 8 bases short, with 16 bases between.

This sequence joins TRBV2 and TRBJ2-1, with 9 bases lining up with TRBD2. V shed 11 bases, J shed 0 bases, and the junction held 5 bases outside the gene matches. CDR3 length: 14 amino acids. Germline V lookup: CDR1 SNHLY, CDR2 FYNNEI. CDR3 coding DNA: TGTGCCTGGATAGCGGGGGACTCCTACAATGAGCAGTTCTTC. It codes for CAWIAGDSYNEQFF.

This chain connects TRBV10-3 to TRBJ2-3, with a possible D match to TRBD2 (7 bases). CDR1 is ENHRY and CDR2 is SYGVKD in the germline V gene. Trimming left V 4 bases short and J 2 bases short, with 13 bases between. The CDR3 length is 15 residues. The CDR3 nucleotides are TGTGCCATCAGTGTAGGGCGGGGGCCCACAGATACGCAGTATTTT. Translation gives CAISVGRGPTDTQYF.